Detailed here is one T cell receptor (beta chain). This clone was detected only once. The antigen it binds to is not known. No qualities accompany the bases; no much larger clone lies one base away. The data originate from a study of a mutant IDH1 vaccine in newly diagnosed glioma (dated by TCRdb to about 2021). Some background on the complete study: Eight vaccinations were administered to patients in weeks 1, 3, 5, 7, 11, 15, 19 and 23, corresponding to visits V03 through V10. Vaccination began 4-6 weeks after radiotherapy alone, or alongside temozolomide cycles in the chemotherapy-containing groups. Of the 25 to 40 patients who were treated, approximately 60% were male and approximately 38% were female, and the mean age was around 40 years. Prior to enrollment, patients had been given standard therapy consisting of radiotherapy alone, temozolomide alone, or radiochemotherapy with temozolomide, with the combination given to most patients. Peripheral blood was collected at six visits: V03 (baseline), V05, V07, V10, V12 and V13. For exploratory analyses, roughly 25 treated patients had longitudinal TCRB deep sequencing done wherever samples were available. The study at large found these results: The authors noted that analyses of patient blood samples could not be reproduced because of sample limitations. Selection of PBMC samples for TCRB deep sequencing was based on availability. Immune responses induced by the vaccine were seen in over 80% of patients across multiple MHC alleles. Pseudoprogression appeared unrelated to alterations in the top peripheral T cell clonotypes detected by TCRB sequencing.

Libraries came from the immunoSEQ multiplex PCR assay. The hsTCRB Kit was used according to the manufacturer's protocol to amplify rearranged TCR beta chain sequences. Sequencing of TCRB libraries was carried out on an Illumina MiSeq. In the authors' own workflow: The kit vendor's proprietary platform handled demultiplexing, trimming and gene mapping. The source is immuneACCESS, and TCRdb retained only in-frame sequences with V and J called. Part of the clones is not carried over; for the studies checked, unresolved V genes explain less than half of this, and the remainder is unexplained. V and J calls and clone size follow that table, whereas D and trimming were derived from the DNA. The sample has some 80,000 clones on record, 75% to 90% of them singletons. Approximately 0.8% of the sample is held by the ten biggest clonotypes. Interpreted using the paper, the time point label stands for: week 23, last vaccination. Each vaccine dose was 300 ug of a 20-mer mutant IDH1 peptide in Montanide, given subcutaneously with topical imiquimod. Donors had newly diagnosed WHO grade 3 or 4 IDH1-mutant astrocytomas with loss of nuclear ATRX. The samples were drawn from NOA16, a multicentre, single-arm, open-label phase I trial in Germany that tested a mutant IDH1 peptide vaccine in humans for the first time. The DNeasy Blood and Tissue Kit was used to extract genomic DNA from EDTA blood for TCRB sequencing.

The source material was PBMCs, sampled from a glioma patient whose treatment included an IDH1 peptide vaccine. The clonotype originates from a woman between 50 and 59 years old with glioma.

The nucleotide sequence reads as follows: TGCGCCAGCAGCTTGGTACAGGGCGGCGGAGAGCAGTACTTC. Its translation reads: CASSLVQGGGEQYF. This receptor chain uses TRBV5-1 and TRBJ2-7; a tentative D match to TRBD1 spans 6 bases. Based on the germline V gene, the CDR1 and CDR2 sequences are SGHRS and YFSETQ. The germline ends are 14 bases apart after V is trimmed by 0 bases and J by 7 bases. Spanning cysteine to phenylalanine, the CDR3 consists of 14 amino acids. The only DNA kept is the CDR3, 42 bases in frame from the first base.